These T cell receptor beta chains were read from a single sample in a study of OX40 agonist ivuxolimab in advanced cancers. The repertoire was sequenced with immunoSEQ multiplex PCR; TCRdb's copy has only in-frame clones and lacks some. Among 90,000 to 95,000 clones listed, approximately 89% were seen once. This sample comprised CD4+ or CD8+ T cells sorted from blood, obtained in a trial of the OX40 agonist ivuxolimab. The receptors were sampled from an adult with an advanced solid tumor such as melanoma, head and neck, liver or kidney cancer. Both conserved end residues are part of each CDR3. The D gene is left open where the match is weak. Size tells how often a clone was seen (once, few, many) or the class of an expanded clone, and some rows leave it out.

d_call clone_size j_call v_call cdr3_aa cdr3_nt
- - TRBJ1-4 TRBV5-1 CASSTLSIREKLFF TGCGCCAGCAGCACCCTTTCCATCCGAGAAAAACTGTTTTTT
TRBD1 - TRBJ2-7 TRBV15 CATSTQDRGPYEQYF TGTGCCACCAGCACGCAGGACAGGGGGCCCTACGAGCAGTACTTC
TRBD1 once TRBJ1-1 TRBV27 CASSFKGQGGTEAFF TGTGCCAGCAGTTTTAAGGGACAGGGGGGCACTGAAGCTTTCTTT
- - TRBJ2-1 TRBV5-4 CASSPDLTAGEQFF TGTGCCAGCAGCCCGGACTTAACGGCGGGGGAGCAGTTCTTC
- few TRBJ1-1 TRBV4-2 CASSQKGNTEAFF TGTGCCAGCAGCCAGAAAGGGAACACTGAAGCTTTCTTT
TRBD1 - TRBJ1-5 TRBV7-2 CASSIQGGSNQPQHF TGTGCCAGCAGCATCCAGGGGGGTAGCAATCAGCCCCAGCATTTT
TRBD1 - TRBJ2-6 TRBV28 CASSPGGQGPRGANVLTF TGTGCCAGCAGTCCCGGGGGACAGGGCCCCCGTGGGGCCAACGTCCTGACTTTC
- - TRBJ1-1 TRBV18 CASSAGRADTEAFF TGTGCCAGCTCGGCCGGAAGGGCGGACACTGAAGCTTTCTTT
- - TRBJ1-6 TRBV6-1 CASSVRINSPLHF TGTGCCAGCAGTGTGAGAATTAATTCACCCCTCCACTTT
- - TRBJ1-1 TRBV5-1 CASKEPGNTEAFF TGCGCCAGCAAGGAGCCGGGGAACACTGAAGCTTTCTTT
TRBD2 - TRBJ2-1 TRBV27 CASSVSGSRSYNEQFF TGTGCCAGCAGTGTTAGCGGGAGTCGCTCCTACAATGAGCAGTTCTTC
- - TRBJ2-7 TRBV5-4 CASSPGLGDEQYF TGTGCCAGCAGCCCGGGCCTGGGCGACGAGCAGTACTTC
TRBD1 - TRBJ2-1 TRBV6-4 CASSAGTGRFDEQFF TGTGCCAGCAGCGCCGGGACAGGGCGGTTCGATGAGCAGTTCTTC
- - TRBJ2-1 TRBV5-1 CVSSVTSNEQFF TGCGTCAGCAGCGTGACTAGCAATGAGCAGTTCTTC
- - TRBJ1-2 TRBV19 CASSWINDYGYTF TGTGCCAGTAGTTGGATTAACGACTATGGCTACACCTTC
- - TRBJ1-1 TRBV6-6 CASSYGGGRKNTEAFF TGTGCCAGCAGTTATGGGGGAGGGCGGAAGAACACTGAAGCTTTCTTT
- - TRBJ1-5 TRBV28 CASQNSKRGNQPQHF TGTGCCAGCCAAAACAGCAAACGGGGCAATCAGCCCCAGCATTTT
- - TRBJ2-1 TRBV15 CATSRDRVGEQFF TGTGCCACCAGCAGAGATCGCGTGGGTGAGCAGTTCTTC